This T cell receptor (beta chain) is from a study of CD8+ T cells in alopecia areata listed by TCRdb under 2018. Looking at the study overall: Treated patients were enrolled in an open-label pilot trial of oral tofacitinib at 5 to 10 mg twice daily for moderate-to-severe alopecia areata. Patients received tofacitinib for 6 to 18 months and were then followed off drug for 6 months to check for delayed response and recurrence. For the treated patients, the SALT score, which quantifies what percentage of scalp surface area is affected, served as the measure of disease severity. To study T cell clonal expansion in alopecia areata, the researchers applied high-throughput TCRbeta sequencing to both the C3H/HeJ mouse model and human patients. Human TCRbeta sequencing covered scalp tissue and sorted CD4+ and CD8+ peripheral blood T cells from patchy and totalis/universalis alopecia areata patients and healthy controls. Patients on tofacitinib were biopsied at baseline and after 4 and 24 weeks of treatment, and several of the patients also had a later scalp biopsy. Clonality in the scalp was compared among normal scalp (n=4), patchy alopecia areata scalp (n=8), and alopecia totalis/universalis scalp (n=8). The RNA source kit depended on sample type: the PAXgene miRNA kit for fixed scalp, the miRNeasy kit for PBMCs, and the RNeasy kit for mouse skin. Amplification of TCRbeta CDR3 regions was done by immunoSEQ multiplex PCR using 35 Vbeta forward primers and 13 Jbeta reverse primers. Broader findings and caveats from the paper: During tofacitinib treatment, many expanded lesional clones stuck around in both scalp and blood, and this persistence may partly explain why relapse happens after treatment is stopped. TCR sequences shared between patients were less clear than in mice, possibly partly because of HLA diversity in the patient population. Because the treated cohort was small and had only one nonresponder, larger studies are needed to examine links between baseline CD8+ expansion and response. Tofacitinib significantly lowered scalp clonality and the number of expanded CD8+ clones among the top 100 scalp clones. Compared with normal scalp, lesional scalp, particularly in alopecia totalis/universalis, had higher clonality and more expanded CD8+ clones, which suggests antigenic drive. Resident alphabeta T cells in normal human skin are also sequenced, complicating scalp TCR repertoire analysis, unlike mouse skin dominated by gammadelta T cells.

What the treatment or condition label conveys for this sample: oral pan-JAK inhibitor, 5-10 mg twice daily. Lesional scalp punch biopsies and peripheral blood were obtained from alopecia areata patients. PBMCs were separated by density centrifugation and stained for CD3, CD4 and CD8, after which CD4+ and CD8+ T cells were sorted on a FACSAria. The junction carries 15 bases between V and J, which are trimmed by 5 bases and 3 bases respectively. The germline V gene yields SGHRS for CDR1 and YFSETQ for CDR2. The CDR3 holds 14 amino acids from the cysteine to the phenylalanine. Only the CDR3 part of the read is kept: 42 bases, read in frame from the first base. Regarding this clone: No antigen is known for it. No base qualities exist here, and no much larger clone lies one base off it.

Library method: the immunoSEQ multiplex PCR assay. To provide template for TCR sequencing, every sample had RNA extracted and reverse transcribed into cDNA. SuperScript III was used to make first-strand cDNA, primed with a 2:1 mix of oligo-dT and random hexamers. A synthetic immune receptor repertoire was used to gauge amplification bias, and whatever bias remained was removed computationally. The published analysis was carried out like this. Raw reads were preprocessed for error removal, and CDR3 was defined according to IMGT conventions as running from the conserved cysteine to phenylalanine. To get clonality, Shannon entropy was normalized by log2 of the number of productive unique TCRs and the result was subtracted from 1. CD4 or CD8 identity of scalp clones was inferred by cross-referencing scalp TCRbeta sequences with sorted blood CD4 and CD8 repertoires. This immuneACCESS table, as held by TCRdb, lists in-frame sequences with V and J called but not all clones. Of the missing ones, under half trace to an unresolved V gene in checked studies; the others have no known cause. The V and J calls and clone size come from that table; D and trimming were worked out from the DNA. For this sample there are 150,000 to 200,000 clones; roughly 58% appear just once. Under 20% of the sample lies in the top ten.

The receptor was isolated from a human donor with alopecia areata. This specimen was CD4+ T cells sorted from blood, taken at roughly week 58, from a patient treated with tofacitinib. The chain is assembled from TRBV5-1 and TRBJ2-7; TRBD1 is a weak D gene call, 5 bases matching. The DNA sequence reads TGCGCCAGCAGGGCCGACAGTGTTAGCTACGAGCAGTACTTC. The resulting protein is CASRADSVSYEQYF. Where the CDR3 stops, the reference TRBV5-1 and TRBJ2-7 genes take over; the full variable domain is KAGVTQTPRYLIKTRGQQVTLSCSPISGHRSVSWYQQTPGQGLQFLFEYFSETQRNKGNFPGRFSGRQFSNSRSEMNVSTLELGDSALYLCASRADSVSYEQYFGPGTRLTVT.